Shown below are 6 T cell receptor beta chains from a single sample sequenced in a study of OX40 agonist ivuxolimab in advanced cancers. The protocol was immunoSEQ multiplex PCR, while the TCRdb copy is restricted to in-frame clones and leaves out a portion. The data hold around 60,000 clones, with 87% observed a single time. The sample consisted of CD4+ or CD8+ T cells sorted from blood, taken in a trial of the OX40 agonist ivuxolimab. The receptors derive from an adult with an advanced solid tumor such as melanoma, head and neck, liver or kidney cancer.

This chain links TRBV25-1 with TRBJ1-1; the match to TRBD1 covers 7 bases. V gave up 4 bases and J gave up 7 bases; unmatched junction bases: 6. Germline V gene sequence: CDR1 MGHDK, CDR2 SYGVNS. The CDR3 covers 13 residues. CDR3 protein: CASSGTGDYEAFF. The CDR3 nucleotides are TGTGCCAGCAGTGGCACAGGGGATTATGAAGCTTTCTTT. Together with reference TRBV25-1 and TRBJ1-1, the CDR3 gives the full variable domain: EADIYQTPRYLVIGTGKKITLECSQTMGHDKMYWYQQDPGMELHLIHYSYGVNSTEKGDLSSESTVSRIRTEHFPLTLESARPSHTSQYLCASSGTGDYEAFFGQGTRLTVV.

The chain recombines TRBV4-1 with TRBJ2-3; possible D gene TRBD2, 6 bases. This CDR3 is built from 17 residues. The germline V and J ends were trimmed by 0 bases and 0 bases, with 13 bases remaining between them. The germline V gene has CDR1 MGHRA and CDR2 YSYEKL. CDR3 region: CASSQDLWGTSTDTQYF. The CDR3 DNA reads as TGCGCCAGCAGCCAAGATCTCTGGGGGACTAGCACAGATACGCAGTATTTT.

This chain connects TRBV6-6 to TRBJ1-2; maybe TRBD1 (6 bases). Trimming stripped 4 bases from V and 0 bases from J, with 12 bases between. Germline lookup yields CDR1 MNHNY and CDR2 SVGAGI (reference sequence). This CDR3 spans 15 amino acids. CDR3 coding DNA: TGTGCCAGCAGTTGGGGGGCTGCAGCTAACTATGGCTACACCTTC. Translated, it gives CASSWGAAANYGYTF.

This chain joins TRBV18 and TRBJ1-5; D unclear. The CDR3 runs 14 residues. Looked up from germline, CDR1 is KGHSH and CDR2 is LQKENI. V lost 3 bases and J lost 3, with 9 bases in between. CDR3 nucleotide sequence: TGTGCCAGCTCACCGATGACCGACAATCAGCCCCAGCATTTT. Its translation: CASSPMTDNQPQHF.

CDR3 DNA sequence: TGTGCCAGCAGCCCCACACGGGGAGAGACCCAGTACTTC. Translating it yields CASSPTRGETQYF. This sequence joins TRBV7-3 and TRBJ2-5, with D possibly being TRBD2 (5 bases). The length of the CDR3 is 13 residues. Germline CDR1 SGHTA, CDR2 FQGTGA. V gave up 5 bases and J gave up 4 bases, with 11 bases separating them.

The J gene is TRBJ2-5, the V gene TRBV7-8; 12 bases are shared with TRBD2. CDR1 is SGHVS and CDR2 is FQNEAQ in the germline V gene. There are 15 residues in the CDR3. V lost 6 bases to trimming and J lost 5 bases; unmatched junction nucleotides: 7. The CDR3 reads CASRMTSGRRETQYF. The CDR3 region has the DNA TGTGCCAGCAGAATGACTAGCGGGAGACGGGAGACCCAGTACTTC.